What follows are 5 T cell receptor beta chains derived from one specimen sequenced in a study of T cells in Graves' hyperthyroidism and ophthalmopathy. Researchers took RNA transcripts and amplified the TCR beta CDR3 regions from them. Primed by the HTBI set, a first-round RT-PCR was run on the TCR CDR3. TCRdb re-analysed the multiplex PCR reads in MiXCR, keeping a single row per CDR3 protein. Of 490,000 or so distinct CDR3 sequences in the sample, approximately 22% were seen once. Sequencing was carried out using blood. The receptors derive from a woman in her seventies with Graves' ophthalmopathy.

This clonotype appeared a few times. In nucleotides, the CDR3 is TGCGCCAGCAGCCCGGGACACCCCACAGATACGCAGTATTTT. Translated, it gives CASSPGHPTDTQYF. V usage is TRBV5-1 and J usage is TRBJ2-3; a weak D match, TRBD1 (6 bases). Trimming stripped 4 bases from V and 2 bases from J, with 11 bases between. Germline lookup yields CDR1 SGHRS and CDR2 YFSETQ. The CDR3 spans 14 residues.

The V gene is TRBV29-1, the J gene TRBJ2-1; 10 bases map to TRBD1. The V and J ends lost 6 bases and 10 bases, in that order; junction bases with no gene match: 6. The germline V gene encodes CDR1 SQVTM and CDR2 ANQGSEA. The CDR3 is made up of 12 amino acids. CDR3 nucleotides: TGCAGCGTCTTAGACAGGGGGCCCGAGCAGTTCTTC. Its protein is CSVLDRGPEQFF.

This clonotype was observed a few times. A much larger clone lies a single base off, so this may be a read error. The chain is built from TRBV5-6 and TRBJ2-6; D is perhaps TRBD1 (6 bases). This CDR3 comprises 15 residues. Germline V gives CDR1 SGHDT, CDR2 YYEEEE. The CDR3 coding sequence is TGTGCCGGCAGCACAGGGTTGGCTGGGGCCAACGTCCTGACTTTC. Its translation: CAGSTGLAGANVLTF.

V gene TRBV6-5 combines with J gene TRBJ1-5; D perhaps matches TRBD1 (5 bases). V was clipped by 2 bases and J by 3 bases, with 11 bases between them. This CDR3 region has 15 residues. The V gene's germline CDR1 is MNHEY and CDR2 SVGAGI. CDR3 loop: CASSYAQVDNQPQHF. The CDR3 DNA sequence: TGTGCCAGCAGTTACGCACAGGTAGACAATCAGCCCCAGCATTTT.

The rearrangement joins TRBV11-2 to TRBJ2-2; TRBD2 aligns across 7 bases. The germline gives CDR1 SGHAT, CDR2 FQNNGV. The CDR3 spans 15 residues. J lost 4 bases, V lost 5 bases, and 7 bases had no gene match. CDR3 sequence: CASSLAGAGTGELFF. The CDR3 DNA reads as TGTGCCAGCAGCCTCGCGGGAGCGGGCACCGGGGAGCTGTTTTTT. Drawing the rest from reference TRBV11-2 and TRBJ2-2, the complete variable domain is EAGVAQSPRYKIIEKRQSVAFWCNPISGHATLYWYQQILGQGPKLLIQFQNNGVVDDSQLPKDRFSAERLKGVDSTLKIQPAKLEDSAVYLCASSLAGAGTGELFFGEGSRLTVL.